This T cell receptor (beta chain) was sequenced for a study of T cells in Graves' hyperthyroidism and ophthalmopathy. Amplification of TCR beta CDR3 regions used RNA as the template. First-round RT-PCR of the TCR CDR3 relied on the HTBI primer set. TCRdb ran MiXCR on the multiplex PCR reads and lists one entry per CDR3 protein. Of roughly 400,000 distinct CDR3 sequences listed, about 14% are singletons. In germline, CDR1 is SGHRS, CDR2 YFSETQ. The CDR3 is made up of 18 amino acids. V lost 4 bases, J lost 0 bases, and 11 bases stayed unmatched. V usage is TRBV5-1 and J usage is TRBJ2-1, with 9 bases that match TRBD2. This sequence originates from a man aged 50 to 59 with Graves' ophthalmopathy. Sequenced: blood. CDR3 bases: TGCGCCAGCAGCACAGGACTAGCGCCGTCGAGCTCCTACAATGAGCAGTTCTTC. Translating it yields CASSTGLAPSSSYNEQFF.